These T cell receptor beta chains were read from a single sample in a study of blood T cell repertoires in COVID-19. Clones were sequenced by immunoSEQ multiplex PCR, and TCRdb holds only the in-frame ones, with some missing. Of about 57,000 clones listed, around three quarters are singletons. What was sequenced was peripheral blood. These receptors originate from a human donor in a cohort sampled during active COVID-19. Each CDR3 is given with its conserved first and last residue. Fields, in order: V gene, J gene, D gene, clone size, CDR3 protein, CDR3 DNA. The D gene is left open where the match is weak. Rows give clone size only sometimes, using once, few, many, or a class for an expanded clone.

V: TRBV2
J: TRBJ2-5
D: TRBD2
size: .
CDR3: CASTLPGEGETQYF
DNA: TGTGCCAGCACCTTGCCCGGGGAGGGCGAGACCCAGTACTTC

V: TRBV13
J: TRBJ2-4
D: .
size: .
CDR3: CASSLGGNIQYF
DNA: TGTGCCAGCAGCTTGGGGGGTAACATTCAGTACTTC

V: TRBV6-5
J: TRBJ1-3
D: .
size: .
CDR3: CASRGAGGAGNTIYF
DNA: TGTGCCAGCAGGGGGGCGGGGGGAGCTGGAAACACCATATATTTT

V: TRBV7-8
J: TRBJ2-7
D: TRBD2
size: .
CDR3: CASSLGSSGRAYEQYF
DNA: TGTGCCAGCAGCTTAGGGTCTAGCGGGAGAGCCTACGAGCAGTACTTC

V: TRBV7-8
J: TRBJ2-7
D: TRBD2
size: .
CDR3: CASSLVTKGAGAAYEQYF
DNA: TGTGCCAGCAGCTTAGTGACAAAAGGAGCGGGAGCTGCTTACGAGCAGTACTTC

V: TRBV6-1
J: TRBJ2-3
D: TRBD2
size: .
CDR3: CASSAQTSGSGDTQYF
DNA: TGTGCCAGCAGTGCTCAGACTAGCGGGAGTGGAGATACGCAGTATTTT

V: TRBV29-1
J: TRBJ1-2
D: .
size: .
CDR3: CSVGPGAEGYTF
DNA: TGCAGCGTTGGTCCAGGGGCGGAGGGCTACACCTTC

V: TRBV19
J: TRBJ2-5
D: .
size: .
CDR3: CASSIDQGRQTQYF
DNA: TGTGCCAGTAGTATAGATCAGGGTCGCCAGACCCAGTACTTC

V: TRBV6-5
J: TRBJ2-7
D: TRBD2
size: .
CDR3: CASSYLASGRPYEQYF
DNA: TGTGCCAGCAGTTACCTAGCTAGCGGGAGACCCTACGAGCAGTACTTC

V: TRBV23-1
J: TRBJ2-7
D: TRBD1
size: few
CDR3: CATPTGQGWQYF
DNA: TGCGCCACCCCCACCGGACAGGGATGGCAGTACTTC

V: TRBV5-4
J: TRBJ2-7
D: TRBD2
size: .
CDR3: CASSSRPGLAGIATYEQYF
DNA: TGTGCCAGCAGCTCTCGACCGGGACTAGCGGGTATTGCCACCTACGAGCAGTACTTC

V: TRBV5-5
J: TRBJ1-4
D: .
size: .
CDR3: CASSQDNEKLFF
DNA: TGTGCCAGCAGCCAGGATAATGAAAAACTGTTTTTT

V: TRBV9
J: TRBJ2-2
D: TRBD2
size: few
CDR3: CASSVASGNRPGELFF
DNA: TGTGCCAGCAGCGTAGCCAGCGGGAATCGTCCCGGGGAGCTGTTTTTT

V: TRBV7-9
J: TRBJ2-7
D: .
size: once
CDR3: CASSGGSAYEQYF
DNA: TGTGCCAGCAGCGGAGGATCCGCCTACGAGCAGTACTTC

V: TRBV18
J: TRBJ2-7
D: TRBD1
size: .
CDR3: CASSPGTGETYEQYF
DNA: TGTGCCAGCTCACCCGGGACAGGGGAGACCTACGAGCAGTACTTC

V: TRBV11-3
J: TRBJ1-6
D: .
size: .
CDR3: CASSLGLKNSPLHF
DNA: TGTGCCAGCAGCCTGGGACTGAAAAATTCACCCCTCCACTTT

V: TRBV28
J: TRBJ1-6
D: .
size: .
CDR3: CASSPAPGLFSPLHF
DNA: TGTGCCAGCAGTCCCGCCCCGGGACTGTTCTCACCCCTCCACTTT

V: TRBV27
J: TRBJ1-1
D: .
size: .
CDR3: CASSFSPGYGTEAFF
DNA: TGTGCCAGCAGTTTTTCTCCGGGTTACGGCACTGAAGCTTTCTTT

V: TRBV4-3
J: TRBJ2-1
D: TRBD2
size: few
CDR3: CASSQGYGLAGRNEQFF
DNA: TGCGCCAGCAGCCAAGGATATGGACTAGCGGGGCGGAATGAGCAGTTCTTC

V: TRBV6-6
J: TRBJ2-7
D: TRBD2
size: .
CDR3: CASAGTRDEQYF
DNA: TGTGCCAGCGCAGGGACTAGAGACGAGCAGTACTTC

V: TRBV10-1
J: TRBJ1-1
D: TRBD1
size: .
CDR3: CASSERTGLNTEAFF
DNA: TGCGCCAGCAGTGAGCGGACAGGGCTGAACACTGAAGCTTTCTTT

V: TRBV11-2
J: TRBJ1-1
D: .
size: .
CDR3: CASSSSAVVGVNTEAFF
DNA: TGTGCCAGCAGCTCCTCCGCGGTGGTAGGGGTGAACACTGAAGCTTTCTTT

V: TRBV19
J: TRBJ1-1
D: .
size: few
CDR3: CASSSGLWNTEAFF
DNA: TGTGCCAGTAGTTCGGGTCTCTGGAACACTGAAGCTTTCTTT

V: TRBV9
J: TRBJ1-2
D: .
size: .
CDR3: CASSARVDANYGYTF
DNA: TGTGCCAGCAGCGCGAGGGTAGACGCAAACTATGGCTACACCTTC

V: TRBV7-9
J: TRBJ1-1
D: .
size: .
CDR3: CAKPIRDTF
DNA: TGTGCCAAACCGATTCGGGATACCTTT

V: TRBV11-2
J: TRBJ2-3
D: .
size: .
CDR3: CASSLIPRRDTQYF
DNA: TGTGCCAGCAGCTTAATTCCGAGGCGGGATACGCAGTATTTT

V: TRBV5-8
J: TRBJ1-1
D: TRBD1
size: .
CDR3: CASSLAGGQQLVGAFF
DNA: TGTGCCAGCAGCTTGGCAGGGGGGCAGCAACTAGTTGGAGCTTTCTTT

V: TRBV27
J: TRBJ1-1
D: .
size: few
CDR3: CASSPTTGKGEAFF
DNA: TGTGCCAGCAGTCCCACTACAGGGAAGGGTGAAGCTTTCTTT

V: TRBV2
J: TRBJ1-5
D: .
size: .
CDR3: CASSEEGSNQPQHF
DNA: TGTGCCAGCAGTGAGGAGGGTAGCAATCAGCCCCAGCATTTT

V: TRBV6-5
J: TRBJ1-4
D: .
size: .
CDR3: CASSYLDSNEKLFF
DNA: TGTGCCAGCAGTTACCTGGACAGCAATGAAAAACTGTTTTTT

V: TRBV30
J: TRBJ2-3
D: .
size: .
CDR3: CACNTGFRGGDTQYF
DNA: TGTGCCTGTAATACAGGGTTCAGGGGTGGTGATACGCAGTATTTT

V: TRBV6-5
J: TRBJ1-1
D: TRBD1
size: .
CDR3: CASSPGTGVNTEAFF
DNA: TGTGCCAGCAGTCCCGGGACAGGGGTGAACACTGAAGCTTTCTTT

V: TRBV12-2
J: TRBJ2-7
D: .
size: .
CDR3: CASRPWEGDSYEQYF
DNA: TGTGCAAGTCGCCCCTGGGAGGGCGACTCCTACGAGCAGTACTTC

V: TRBV5-1
J: TRBJ2-3
D: .
size: .
CDR3: CASSLAEARSDERIDTQYF
DNA: TGCGCCAGCAGCTTGGCCGAGGCTAGGAGCGACGAGAGGATAGATACGCAGTATTTT

V: TRBV10-3
J: TRBJ1-4
D: TRBD1
size: .
CDR3: CAISDDRVYKLFF
DNA: TGTGCCATCAGCGACGACAGGGTTTATAAACTGTTTTTT

V: TRBV19
J: TRBJ2-5
D: TRBD2
size: .
CDR3: CASSPGSGKAQETQYF
DNA: TGTGCCAGTAGTCCCGGTAGCGGGAAGGCCCAAGAGACCCAGTACTTC

V: TRBV4-3
J: TRBJ2-1
D: TRBD2
size: once
CDR3: CASRETSGNEQFF
DNA: TGCGCCAGCAGGGAAACTAGCGGCAATGAGCAGTTCTTC

V: TRBV5-1
J: TRBJ2-1
D: TRBD1
size: .
CDR3: CASSLKGQSSYNEQFF
DNA: TGCGCCAGCAGCTTGAAGGGACAGAGCTCCTACAATGAGCAGTTCTTC

V: TRBV6-2/TRBV6-3
J: TRBJ2-1
D: TRBD2
size: few
CDR3: CASSYTLAHQSSYNEQFF
DNA: TGTGCCAGCAGTTATACACTAGCGCACCAAAGCTCCTACAATGAGCAGTTCTTC

V: TRBV11-2
J: TRBJ1-3
D: .
size: .
CDR3: CASSSTVSGNTIYF
DNA: TGTGCCAGCAGCTCGACAGTGTCTGGAAACACCATATATTTT

V: TRBV14
J: TRBJ1-1
D: .
size: .
CDR3: CASSPPGMNTEAFF
DNA: TGTGCCAGCAGCCCCCCCGGGATGAACACTGAAGCTTTCTTT

V: TRBV6-2/TRBV6-3
J: TRBJ1-5
D: .
size: few
CDR3: CASSYRGGSNQPQHF
DNA: TGTGCCAGCAGTTATCGCGGCGGTAGCAATCAGCCCCAGCATTTT

V: TRBV4-1
J: TRBJ2-2
D: .
size: few
CDR3: CASSHVGSNTGELFF
DNA: TGCGCCAGCAGCCACGTCGGGAGCAACACCGGGGAGCTGTTTTTT